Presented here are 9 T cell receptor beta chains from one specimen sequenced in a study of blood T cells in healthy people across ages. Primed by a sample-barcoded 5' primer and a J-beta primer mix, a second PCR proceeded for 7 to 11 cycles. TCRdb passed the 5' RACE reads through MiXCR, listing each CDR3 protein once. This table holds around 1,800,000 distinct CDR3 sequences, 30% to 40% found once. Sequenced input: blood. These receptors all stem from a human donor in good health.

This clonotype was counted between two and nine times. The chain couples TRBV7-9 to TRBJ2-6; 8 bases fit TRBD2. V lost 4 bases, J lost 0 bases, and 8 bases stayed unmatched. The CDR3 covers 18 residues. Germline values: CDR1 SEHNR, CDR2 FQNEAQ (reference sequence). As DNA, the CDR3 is TGTGCCAGCAGCTCCTCTGGCGGGGGGAACTCTGGGGCCAACGTCCTGACTTTC. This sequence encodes CASSSSGGGNSGANVLTF.

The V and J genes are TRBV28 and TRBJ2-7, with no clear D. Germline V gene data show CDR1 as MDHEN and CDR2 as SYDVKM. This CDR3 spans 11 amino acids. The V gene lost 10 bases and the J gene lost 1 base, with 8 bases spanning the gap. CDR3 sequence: CATLLSYEQYF. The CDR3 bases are TGTGCCACCCTCTTGTCCTACGAGCAGTACTTC.

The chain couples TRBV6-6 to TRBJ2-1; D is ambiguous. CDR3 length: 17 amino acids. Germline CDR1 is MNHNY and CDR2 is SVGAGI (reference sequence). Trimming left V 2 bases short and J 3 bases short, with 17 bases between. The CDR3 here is CASSYIAVLHDYNEQFF. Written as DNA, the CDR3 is TGTGCCAGCAGTTACATCGCAGTCCTCCACGACTACAATGAGCAGTTCTTC.

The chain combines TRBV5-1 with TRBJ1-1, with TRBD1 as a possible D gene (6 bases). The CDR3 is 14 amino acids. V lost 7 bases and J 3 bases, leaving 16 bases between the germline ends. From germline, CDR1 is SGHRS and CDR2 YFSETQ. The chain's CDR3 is CASRLNRADTEAFF. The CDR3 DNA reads TGCGCCAGCCGTCTTAACAGGGCCGACACTGAAGCTTTCTTT. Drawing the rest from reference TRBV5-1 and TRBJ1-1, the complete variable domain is KAGVTQTPRYLIKTRGQQVTLSCSPISGHRSVSWYQQTPGQGLQFLFEYFSETQRNKGNFPGRFSGRQFSNSRSEMNVSTLELGDSALYLCASRLNRADTEAFFGQGTRLTVV.

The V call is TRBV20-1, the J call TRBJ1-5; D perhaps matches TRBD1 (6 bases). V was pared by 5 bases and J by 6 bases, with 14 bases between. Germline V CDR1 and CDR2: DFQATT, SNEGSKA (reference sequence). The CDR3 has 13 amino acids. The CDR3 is CSAVQGTAQPQHF. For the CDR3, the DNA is TGCAGTGCTGTACAGGGTACGGCTCAGCCCCAGCATTTT.

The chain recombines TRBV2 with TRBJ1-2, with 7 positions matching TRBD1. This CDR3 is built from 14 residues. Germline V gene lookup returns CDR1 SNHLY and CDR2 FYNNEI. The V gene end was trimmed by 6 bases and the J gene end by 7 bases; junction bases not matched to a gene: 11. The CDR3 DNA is TGTGCCAGCAGAGGAGGGACAGAGTGGACTGGCTACACCTTC. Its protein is CASRGGTEWTGYTF.

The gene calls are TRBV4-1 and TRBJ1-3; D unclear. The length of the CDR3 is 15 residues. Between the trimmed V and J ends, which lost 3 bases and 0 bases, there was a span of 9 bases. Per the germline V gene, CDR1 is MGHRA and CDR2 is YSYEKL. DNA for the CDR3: TGCGCCAGCAGCCAGAGCCCCGTCTCTGGAAACACCATATATTTT. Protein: CASSQSPVSGNTIYF.

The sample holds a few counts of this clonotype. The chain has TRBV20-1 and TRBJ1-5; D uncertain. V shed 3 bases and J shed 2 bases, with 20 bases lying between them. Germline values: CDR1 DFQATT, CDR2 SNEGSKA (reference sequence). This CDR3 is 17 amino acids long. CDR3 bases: TGCAGTGCTAGGAGATCCGTGGGTGAGGGCGGCAATCAGCCCCAGCATTTT. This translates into CSARRSVGEGGNQPQHF.

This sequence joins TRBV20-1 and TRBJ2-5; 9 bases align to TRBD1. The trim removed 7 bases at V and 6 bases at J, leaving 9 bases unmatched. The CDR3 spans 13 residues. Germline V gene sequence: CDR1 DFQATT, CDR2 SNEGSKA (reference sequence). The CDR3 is CSVTTGGAKTQYF. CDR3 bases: TGCAGTGTTACTACAGGGGGCGCGAAGACCCAGTACTTC.